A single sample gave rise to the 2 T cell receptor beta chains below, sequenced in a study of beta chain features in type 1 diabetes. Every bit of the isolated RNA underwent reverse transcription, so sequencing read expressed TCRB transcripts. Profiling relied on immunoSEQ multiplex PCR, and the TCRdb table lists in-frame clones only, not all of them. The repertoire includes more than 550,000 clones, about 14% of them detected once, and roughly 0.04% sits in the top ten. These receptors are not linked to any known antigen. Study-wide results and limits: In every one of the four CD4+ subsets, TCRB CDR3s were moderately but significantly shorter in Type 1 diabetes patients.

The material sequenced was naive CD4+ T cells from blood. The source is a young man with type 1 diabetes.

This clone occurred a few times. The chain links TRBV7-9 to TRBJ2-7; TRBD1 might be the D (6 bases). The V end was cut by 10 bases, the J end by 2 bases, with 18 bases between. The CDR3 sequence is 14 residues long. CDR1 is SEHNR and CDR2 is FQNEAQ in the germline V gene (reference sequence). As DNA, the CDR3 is TGTGCCACCTCCGGTCGGCAGGGGACCTACGAGCAGTACTTC. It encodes CATSGRQGTYEQYF. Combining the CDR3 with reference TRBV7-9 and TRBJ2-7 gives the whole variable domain DTGVSQNPRHKITKRGQNVTFRCDPISEHNRLYWYRQTLGQGPEFLTYFQNEAQLEKSRLLSDRFSAERPKGSFSTLEIQRTEQGDSAMYLCATSGRQGTYEQYFGPGTRLTVT.

CDR3 nucleotides: TGTGCCTGGAGTGTTGGTACACCCCCCTACGAGCAGTACTTC. Its protein is CAWSVGTPPYEQYF. The chain employs TRBV30 and TRBJ2-7; no definite D call. The germline CDR1 and CDR2 sequences are GTSNPN and SVGIG (reference sequence). This CDR3 is built from 14 residues. With 0 bases removed from V and 2 bases from J, the gap between germline ends came to 11 bases.